Given below is one TCR beta chain in context. The sample comes from a study of blood T cell repertoires in COVID-19. Sequenced by immunoSEQ multiplex PCR; TCRdb stores in-frame clones only, minus some. The sample carries about 310,000 clones, around 90% recorded once. With 6 bases clipped from V and 11 bases from J, the junction kept 28 bases outside the gene matches. There are 19 residues in the CDR3. Germline lookup yields CDR1 LNHDA and CDR2 SQIVND (reference sequence). Sequenced sample: peripheral blood. The chain has TRBV19 and TRBJ1-2; 9 bases match TRBD1. This TCR came from a woman aged 40 to 49 with COVID-19, enrolled during active disease. CDR3 sequence (DNA): TGTGCCAGTAGCCCAGACCTTCCACAGGGGGCTCTCCGCACCTTGCGATACACCTTC. Protein product: CASSPDLPQGALRTLRYTF.